The present T cell receptor (beta chain) was sequenced within a study of cytomegalovirus exposure and HLA in healthy donors. Study-level points and caveats: Sequencing artifact likely explains a cluster of highly shared sequence variants.

Regarding this clone: What it recognizes is unknown.

PCR primers comprised 60 Vbeta and 13 Jbeta primers. Profiled with immunoSEQ multiplex PCR; TCRdb holds only in-frame clones, not every one. This sample yields approximately 78,000 clones, of which 60% to 75% are seen a single time; 20% to 25% belongs to the top ten. Trimming cost V 0 bases and J 3 bases, with 12 bases left between them. CDR1 is SGHRS and CDR2 is YFSETQ in the germline V gene. The CDR3 has 15 residues. The sequence derives from a man in his forties or fifties in good health and CMV-seropositive. Sample: PBMCs. The V gene is TRBV5-1, the J gene TRBJ1-2; a possible D gene is TRBD1 (5 bases). The DNA of the CDR3 is TGCGCCAGCAGCTTGGAAGGACACGAGCACTATGGCTACACCTTC. It specifies CASSLEGHEHYGYTF.